What follows is one T cell receptor beta chain and its context. What it recognizes is unknown. The authors diagnosed from clinical symptoms, serum thyroxine, TRAb, thyroid ultrasound and orbital computed tomography. It was from more than 9 ml of fresh peripheral blood that the PBMCs came. As the template, RNA transcripts were used to amplify TCR beta CDR3 regions. A first-round RT-PCR used HTBI primers, followed by a second-round multiplex PCR. MiXCR, run by TCRdb on the multiplex PCR reads, gives a single entry per CDR3 protein. The profile covers hundreds of thousands of distinct CDR3 sequences, with 40% appearing a single time and approximately 43% taken by the ten largest. Per germline, CDR1 LGHNA and CDR2 YSLEER. CDR3 length: 14 residues. Trimming removed 1 base from V and 6 bases from J, with 10 bases in between. The entry originates in a study of Graves' ophthalmopathy and Graves' hyperthyroidism. Study background: Specimen type is peripheral blood, obtained at initial diagnosis before any treatment. Study conclusions and caveats: Detection in blood was also observed for most expanded thyroid clonotypes above 0.001 frequency.

The sample taken for sequencing was peripheral blood. The sequence came from an adult man with Graves' ophthalmopathy. This sequence joins TRBV4-3 and TRBJ1-5; D ambiguous. CDR3: CASSQGLGGQPQHF. For the CDR3, the DNA is TGCGCCAGCAGCCAAGGCCTGGGTGGTCAGCCCCAGCATTTT.